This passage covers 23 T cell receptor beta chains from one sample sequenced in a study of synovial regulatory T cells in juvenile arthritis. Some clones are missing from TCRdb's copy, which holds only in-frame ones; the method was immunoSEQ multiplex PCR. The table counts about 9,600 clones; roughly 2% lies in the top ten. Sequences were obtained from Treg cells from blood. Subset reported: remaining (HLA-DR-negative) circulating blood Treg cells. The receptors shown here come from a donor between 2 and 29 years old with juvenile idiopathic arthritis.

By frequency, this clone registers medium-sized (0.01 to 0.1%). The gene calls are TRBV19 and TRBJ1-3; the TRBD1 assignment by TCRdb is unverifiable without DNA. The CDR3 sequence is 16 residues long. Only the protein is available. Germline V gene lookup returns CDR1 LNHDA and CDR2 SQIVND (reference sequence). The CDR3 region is CASSPITGLSGNTIYF.

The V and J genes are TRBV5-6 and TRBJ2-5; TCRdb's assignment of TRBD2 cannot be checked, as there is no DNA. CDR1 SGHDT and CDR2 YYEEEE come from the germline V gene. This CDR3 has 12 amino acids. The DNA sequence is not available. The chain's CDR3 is CASSADQETQYF.

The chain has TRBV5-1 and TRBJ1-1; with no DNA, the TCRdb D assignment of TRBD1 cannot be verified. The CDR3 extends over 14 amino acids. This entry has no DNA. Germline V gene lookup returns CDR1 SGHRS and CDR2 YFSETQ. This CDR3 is CASSRQRKNTEAFF.

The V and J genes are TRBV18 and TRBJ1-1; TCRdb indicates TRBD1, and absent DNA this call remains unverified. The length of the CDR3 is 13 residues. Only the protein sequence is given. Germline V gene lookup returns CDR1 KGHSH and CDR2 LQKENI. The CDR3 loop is CASSPRTSTEAFF.

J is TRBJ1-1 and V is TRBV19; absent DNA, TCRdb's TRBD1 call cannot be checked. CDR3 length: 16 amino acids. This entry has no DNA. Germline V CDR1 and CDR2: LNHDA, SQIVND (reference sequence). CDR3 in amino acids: CASSILGDIMNTEAFF.

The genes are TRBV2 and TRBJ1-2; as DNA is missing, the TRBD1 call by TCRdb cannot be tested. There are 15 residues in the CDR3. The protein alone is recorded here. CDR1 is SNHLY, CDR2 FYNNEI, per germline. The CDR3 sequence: CASNRDRGTGYGYTF.

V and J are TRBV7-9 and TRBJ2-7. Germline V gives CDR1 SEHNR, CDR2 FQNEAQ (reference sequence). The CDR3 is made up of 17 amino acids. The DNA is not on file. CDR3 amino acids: CASSLGRGTEHSYEQYF.

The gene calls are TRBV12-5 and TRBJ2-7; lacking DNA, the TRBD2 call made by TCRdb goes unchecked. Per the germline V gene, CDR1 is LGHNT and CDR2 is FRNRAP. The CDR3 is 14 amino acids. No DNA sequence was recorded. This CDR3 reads CASGLYSGSDEQYF.

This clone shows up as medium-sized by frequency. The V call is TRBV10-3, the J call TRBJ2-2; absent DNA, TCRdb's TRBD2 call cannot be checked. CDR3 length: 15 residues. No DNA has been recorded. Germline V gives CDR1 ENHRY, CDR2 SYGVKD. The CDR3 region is CAISVRAANTGELFF.

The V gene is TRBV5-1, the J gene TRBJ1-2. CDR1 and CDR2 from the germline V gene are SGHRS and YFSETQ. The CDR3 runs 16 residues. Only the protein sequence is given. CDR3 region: CASSLDRGNINYGYTF.

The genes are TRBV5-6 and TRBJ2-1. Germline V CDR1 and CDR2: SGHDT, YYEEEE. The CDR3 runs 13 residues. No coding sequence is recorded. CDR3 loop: CASSLERNNEQFF. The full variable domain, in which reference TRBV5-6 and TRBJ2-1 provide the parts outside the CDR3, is DAGVTQSPTHLIKTRGQQVTLRCSPKSGHDTVSWYQQALGQGPQFIFQYYEEEERQRGNFPDRFSGHQFPNYSSELNVNALLLGDSALYLCASSLERNNEQFFGPGTRLTVL.

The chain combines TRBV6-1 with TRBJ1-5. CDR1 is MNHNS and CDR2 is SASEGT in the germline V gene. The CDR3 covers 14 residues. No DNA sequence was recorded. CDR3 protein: CASSEPLLYQPQHF.

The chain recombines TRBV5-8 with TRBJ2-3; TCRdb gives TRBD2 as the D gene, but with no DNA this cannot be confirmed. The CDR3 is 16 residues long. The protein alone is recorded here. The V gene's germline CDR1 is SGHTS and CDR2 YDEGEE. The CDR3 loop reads CASSLLGTRITDTQYF.

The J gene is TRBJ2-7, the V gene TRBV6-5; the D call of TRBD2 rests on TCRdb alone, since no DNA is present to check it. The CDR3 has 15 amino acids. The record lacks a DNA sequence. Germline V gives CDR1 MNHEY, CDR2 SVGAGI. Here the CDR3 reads CASSYSAGGSYEQYF.

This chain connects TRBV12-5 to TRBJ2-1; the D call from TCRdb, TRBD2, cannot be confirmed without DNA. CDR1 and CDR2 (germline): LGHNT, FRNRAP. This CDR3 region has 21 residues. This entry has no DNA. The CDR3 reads CASGLVPQLAEGSASYNEQFF.

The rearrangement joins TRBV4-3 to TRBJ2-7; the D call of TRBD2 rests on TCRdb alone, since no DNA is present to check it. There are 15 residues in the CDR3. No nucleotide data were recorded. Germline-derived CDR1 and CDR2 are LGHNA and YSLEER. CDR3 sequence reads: CASSEAGGYYYEQYF.

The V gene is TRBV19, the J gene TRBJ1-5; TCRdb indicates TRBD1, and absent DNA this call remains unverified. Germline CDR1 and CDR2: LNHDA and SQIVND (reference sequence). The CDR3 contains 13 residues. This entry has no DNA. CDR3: CASSIPGTGPQHF.

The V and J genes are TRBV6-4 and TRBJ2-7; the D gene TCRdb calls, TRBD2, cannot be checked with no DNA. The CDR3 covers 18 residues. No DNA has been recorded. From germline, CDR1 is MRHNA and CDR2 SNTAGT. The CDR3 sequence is CASSPRKKLAESSYEQYF.

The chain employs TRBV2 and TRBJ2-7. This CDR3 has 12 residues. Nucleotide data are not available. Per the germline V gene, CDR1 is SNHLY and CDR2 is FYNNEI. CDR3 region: CASGKFSYEQYF.

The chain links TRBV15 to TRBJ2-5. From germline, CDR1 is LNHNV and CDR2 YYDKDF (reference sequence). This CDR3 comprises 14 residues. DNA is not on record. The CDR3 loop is CATSDTGGKETQYF.

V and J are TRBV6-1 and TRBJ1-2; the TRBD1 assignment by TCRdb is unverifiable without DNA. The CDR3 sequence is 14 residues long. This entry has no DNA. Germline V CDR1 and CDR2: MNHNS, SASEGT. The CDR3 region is CASSEFTATYGYTF.

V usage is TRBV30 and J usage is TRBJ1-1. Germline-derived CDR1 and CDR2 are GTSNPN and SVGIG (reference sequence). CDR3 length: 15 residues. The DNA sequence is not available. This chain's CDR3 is CAWLYGGARNTEAFF.

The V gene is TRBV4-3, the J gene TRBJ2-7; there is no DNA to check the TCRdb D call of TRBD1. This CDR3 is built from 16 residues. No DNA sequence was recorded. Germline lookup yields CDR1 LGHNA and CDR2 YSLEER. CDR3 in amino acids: CASSQEAGQGFGEQYF.